Each of the 23 T cell receptor beta chains below was sequenced from the same sample in a study of regulatory and conventional T cells in RAG deficiency. The assay was immunoSEQ multiplex PCR, and TCRdb's table has in-frame clones only and misses some. In the table there are some 6,100 clones, around 90% of which are singletons. The sample taken for sequencing was CD8+ T cells sorted from blood. The receptors were gathered from a human donor with RAG deficiency presenting as severe combined immunodeficiency.

This clone has only one observation. This CDR3 is CASSQAKSLRGYTDTQYF. The CDR3 region has the DNA TGTGCCAGCAGCCAAGCCAAGTCTCTTAGGGGCTACACAGATACGCAGTATTTT. J is TRBJ2-3 and V is TRBV14, with a tentative D call TRBD1 (5 bases). CDR1 and CDR2 from the germline V gene are SGHDN and FVKESK. Trimming stripped 1 base from V and 2 bases from J, with 19 bases between. The CDR3 consists of 18 residues.

The CDR3 reads CASSLGPRDSEQYF. DNA for the CDR3: TGTGCCAGCAGTTTAGGACCCCGGGACAGCGAGCAGTACTTC. The gene calls are TRBV28 and TRBJ2-7; 7 bases are a match to TRBD1. The CDR3 loop spans 14 amino acids. The J segment lost 6 bases and the V segment lost 2 bases, leaving 7 bases of the junction unmatched. Germline values: CDR1 MDHEN, CDR2 SYDVKM.

On this clone itself: One end of the junction is discordant with germline, which a read error may explain. V and J are TRBV6-5 and TRBJ2-7, with TRBD1 identical over 7 bases. The CDR3 consists of 13 residues. Germline CDR1 reads MNHEY; CDR2 reads SVGAGI. CDR3 amino acids: CASSYFTGDEQYF. CDR3 nucleotide sequence: TGTGCCAGCAGCTACTTCACAGGGGACGAGCAGTACTTC.

The V and J genes are TRBV4-3 and TRBJ1-2; D is possibly TRBD1 (5 bases). The CDR3 is made up of 15 amino acids. V was pared by 3 bases and J by 7 bases, with 18 bases between. CDR1 and CDR2 (germline): LGHNA, YSLEER. The chain's CDR3 is CASSQTPGGGGGYTF. The DNA of the CDR3 is TGCGCCAGCAGCCAGACGCCCGGGGGAGGCGGTGGCTACACCTTC.

This clone is a singleton in its sample. The chain combines TRBV7-9 with TRBJ2-7; TRBD1 matches 7 bases. V was pared by 4 bases and J by 4 bases, with 1 base of the junction left unmatched. The germline V gene encodes CDR1 SEHNR and CDR2 FQNEAQ (reference sequence). The CDR3 sequence is 12 residues long. The CDR3 here is CASSYRGYEQYF. The CDR3 nucleotides are TGTGCCAGCAGCTACAGGGGTTACGAGCAGTACTTC.

This chain uses TRBV7-3 with TRBJ2-4; D is perhaps TRBD2 (6 bases). The CDR3 covers 15 residues. V was shortened by 2 bases and J by 1 base, with 9 bases between the two germline ends. Germline V lookup: CDR1 SGHTA, CDR2 FQGTGA. This chain's CDR3 is CASSLRAGAKNIQYF. CDR3 DNA sequence: TGTGCCAGCAGCTTACGGGCGGGGGCCAAAAACATTCAGTACTTC.

The chain employs TRBV27 and TRBJ1-1; weak D call: TRBD1 (5 bases). Looked up from germline, CDR1 is MNHEY and CDR2 is SMNVEV (reference sequence). V was pared by 5 bases and J by 1 base, with 14 bases between. This CDR3 comprises 15 residues. The CDR3 DNA sequence: TGTGCCAGCAGTCCCACTACAGGCAAGAACACTGAAGCTTTCTTT. It specifies CASSPTTGKNTEAFF.

The chain uses TRBV11-2 and TRBJ2-7; TRBD2 is a possible D gene (6 bases). The CDR3 sequence is 12 residues long. Trimming left V 3 bases short and J 6 bases short, with 9 bases between. CDR1 and CDR2 from the germline V gene are SGHAT and FQNNGV. The CDR3 DNA sequence: TGTGCCAGCAGCTTGGCGGGAATCGAGCAGTACTTC. Its translation is CASSLAGIEQYF.

This rearrangement joins TRBV9 to TRBJ2-6; D is unclear. This CDR3 region has 15 residues. The germline V gene has CDR1 SGDLS and CDR2 YYNGEE. V was clipped by 0 bases and J by 0 bases, with 4 bases between them. CDR3 sequence: CASSVAGSGANVLTF. CDR3 bases: TGTGCCAGCAGCGTAGCGGGCTCTGGGGCCAACGTCCTGACTTTC.

V and J are TRBV4-3 and TRBJ1-2; tentatively, D is TRBD1 (5 bases). Germline V gives CDR1 LGHNA, CDR2 YSLEER. Trimming took off 0 bases at V and 6 bases at J, with 20 bases between the two ends. The CDR3 spans 17 residues. Written as DNA, the CDR3 is TGCGCCAGCAGCCAAGATCAAAGGGGCGCGAAAGAAAATGGCTACACCTTC. Protein product: CASSQDQRGAKENGYTF.

This rearrangement joins TRBV9 to TRBJ2-3; weak D call: TRBD1 (6 bases). Germline CDR1 reads SGDLS; CDR2 reads YYNGEE. The V end lost 6 bases, the J end lost 5 bases, and 13 bases lay between the germline ends. The CDR3 has 13 residues. As DNA, the CDR3 is TGTGCCAGCAACAGGGATTCTGGAGATACGCAGTATTTT. Protein product: CASNRDSGDTQYF. The full variable domain, with the rest looked up from reference TRBV9 and TRBJ2-3, is DSGVTQTPKHLITATGQRVTLRCSPRSGDLSVYWYQQSLDQGLQFLIQYYNGEERAKGNILERFSAQQFPDLHSELNLSSLELGDSALYFCASNRDSGDTQYFGPGTRLTVL.

The chain couples TRBV27 to TRBJ2-5; D gene ambiguous. V was cut by 7 bases and J by 0 bases, with 3 bases left in between. The CDR3 loop spans 11 amino acids. Germline V lookup: CDR1 MNHEY, CDR2 SMNVEV (reference sequence). The chain's CDR3 is CASNYQETQYF. The DNA of the CDR3 is TGTGCCAGCAATTACCAAGAGACCCAGTACTTC.

The CDR3 protein is CASKAGGMYGYTF. CDR3 nucleotide sequence: TGTGCCAGCAAGGCAGGGGGAATGTATGGCTACACCTTC. V is TRBV27 and J is TRBJ1-2; 7 bases are shared with TRBD1. CDR1 and CDR2 (germline): MNHEY, SMNVEV (reference sequence). The CDR3 runs 13 residues. J was trimmed by 5 bases and V by 7 bases; bases with no gene match: 7.

The chain has TRBV19 and TRBJ1-2; TRBD1 might be the D (6 bases). CDR1 is LNHDA and CDR2 is SQIVND in the germline V gene (reference sequence). Trimming shortened V by 7 bases and J by 6 bases, and 18 bases separated the two germline ends. CDR3 size: 14 residues. The DNA of the CDR3 is TGTGCCAGTACACTCCGCAGAGGGGGGAATGGCTACACCTTC. Protein: CASTLRRGGNGYTF. Filled out from reference TRBV19 and TRBJ1-2, the complete variable domain reads DGGITQSPKYLFRKEGQNVTLSCEQNLNHDAMYWYRQDPGQGLRLIYYSQIVNDFQKGDIAEGYSVSREKKESFPLTVTSAQKNPTAFYLCASTLRRGGNGYTFGSGTRLTVV.

The chain links TRBV7-8 to TRBJ2-3; 8 bases align to TRBD2. V lost 5 bases to trimming and J lost 3 bases; unmatched junction nucleotides: 4. The length of the CDR3 is 14 residues. The V gene's germline CDR1 is SGHVS and CDR2 FQNEAQ. DNA for the CDR3: TGTGCCAGCAGCCCCTCGGGGGGGACAGATACGCAGTATTTT. Translation: CASSPSGGTDTQYF.

The V and J genes are TRBV15 and TRBJ2-7; 9 bases are shared with TRBD1. The CDR3 has 14 residues. Trimming took 7 bases from V and 2 from J; bases not matched to a gene: 6. The germline gives CDR1 LNHNV, CDR2 YYDKDF (reference sequence). The CDR3: CATTEQGAAYEQYF. The DNA for the CDR3 is TGTGCCACCACGGAACAGGGGGCCGCCTACGAGCAGTACTTC.

This chain connects TRBV7-9 to TRBJ2-3; D call uncertain. With 3 bases removed from V and 1 base from J, the gap between germline ends came to 11 bases. CDR3 size: 15 residues. Germline CDR1 SEHNR, CDR2 FQNEAQ (reference sequence). The CDR3 bases are TGTGCCAGCAGCTTCGTGGGAAGGGGCACAGATACGCAGTATTTT. As protein: CASSFVGRGTDTQYF.

The V and J genes are TRBV4-3 and TRBJ2-1; possibly TRBD2 for D (5 bases). V lost 0 bases and J lost 3, with 9 bases in between. This CDR3 spans 15 amino acids. Germline lookup yields CDR1 LGHNA and CDR2 YSLEER. The CDR3 region is CASSQDLGSYNEQFF. The CDR3 bases are TGCGCCAGCAGCCAAGATTTGGGGAGCTACAATGAGCAGTTCTTC.

The chain uses TRBV18 and TRBJ2-1, with 11 positions matching TRBD1. CDR1 and CDR2 (germline): KGHSH, LQKENI. This CDR3 has 14 residues. V lost 1 base, J lost 12 bases, and 5 bases stayed unmatched. CDR3 amino acids: CASSPRRDRGWQFF. The CDR3 DNA sequence: TGTGCCAGCTCACCACGCCGGGACAGGGGGTGGCAGTTCTTC.

The chain combines TRBV7-6 with TRBJ2-1; TRBD1 matches 7 bases. V dropped 0 bases and J dropped 6; count of bases not matched to a gene: 5. The V gene's germline CDR1 is SGHVS and CDR2 FNYEAQ. This CDR3 contains 15 residues. CDR3 sequence (DNA): TGTGCCAGCAGCTTAGCAGGGGGCGAGGGCAATGAGCAGTTCTTC. Encoded protein: CASSLAGGEGNEQFF. The whole variable domain, remainder taken from reference TRBV7-6 and TRBJ2-1, is GAGVSQSPRYKVTKRGQDVALRCDPISGHVSLYWYRQALGQGPEFLTYFNYEAQQDKSGLPNDRFSAERPEGSISTLTIQRTEQRDSAMYRCASSLAGGEGNEQFFGPGTRLTVL.

CDR3 sequence: CASSQERGALETQYF. CDR3 bases: TGCGCCAGCAGCCAAGAAAGGGGGGCCCTCGAGACCCAGTACTTC. The V and J genes are TRBV4-3 and TRBJ2-5, with D perhaps matching TRBD1 or TRBD2 (6 bases each). Trimming shortened V by 0 bases and J by 5 bases, and 13 bases separated the two germline ends. Germline CDR1 is LGHNA and CDR2 is YSLEER. The CDR3 is 15 amino acids.

This chain joins TRBV6-6 and TRBJ2-7, with D possibly being TRBD1 or TRBD2 (5 bases each). There are 14 residues in the CDR3. CDR1 MNHNY and CDR2 SVGAGI come from the germline V gene (reference sequence). V was cut by 5 bases and J by 1 base, with 12 bases left in between. The CDR3 bases are TGTGCCAGCAGTAATCGGGACGGATCCTACGAGCAGTACTTC. Translating gives CASSNRDGSYEQYF.

V and J are TRBV27 and TRBJ2-3; TRBD2 matches at 12 bases. The CDR3 covers 16 residues. Germline V lookup: CDR1 MNHEY, CDR2 SMNVEV (reference sequence). V trimming: 1 base; J trimming: 4 bases; junction bases outside the gene matches: 3. The chain's CDR3 is CASSLWTSGNSDTQYF. The CDR3 nucleotides read TGTGCCAGCAGTTTATGGACTAGCGGGAATTCAGATACGCAGTATTTT.